This T cell receptor beta chain originates from a study of radiation and T cells in renal cell carcinoma (dated by TCRdb to 2018 to 2021). Describing the broader study: In total, 53 samples underwent TCR beta sequencing: roughly 25 tumors plus 27 peripheral blood samples. Across all 50 or so samples, 4,016,671 unique CDR3 nucleotide sequences, encoding 2.5 million to 3 million unique CDR3 amino acid sequences, were identified. Summary of the overall study and its limitations: Higher TCR clonality was observed in irradiated tumors than in controls, with an average of about 50% of the repertoire accounted for by the top 100 clonotypes, compared with roughly 40% in nephrectomy-only tumors. The single-armed trial design could not address effects of radiation dose or scheduling on the TCR repertoire. Compared with control tumors, irradiated tumors had a greater number of dominant CDR3 motifs, and these motifs made up a bigger portion of the repertoire. Because only small tumor regions of approximately 1 g were available, intratumoral heterogeneity was not captured.

This clone has more than one count but fewer than ten. The specificity of this receptor is unknown. No clone much larger than this one lies a single base away; base qualities are absent. From the germline V gene, CDR1 is SNHLY and CDR2 is FYNNEI. The junction carries 18 bases between V and J, which are trimmed by 8 bases and 8 bases respectively. Counted from cysteine to phenylalanine, this CDR3 has 13 amino acids. Only the CDR3 region is kept as DNA, spanning 39 bases read in frame from base 1. In light of the paper, this sample's time point label describes: tumor resected at nephrectomy. Interpreted using the paper, the treatment or condition label stands for: treatment-naive control, cytoreductive nephrectomy. For controls, tumors were taken from treatment-naive renal cell carcinoma patients who had cytoreductive nephrectomy with no radiation beforehand. Every patient had renal cell carcinoma of clear cell pathology. The control tumors sequenced for TCR were resected between the early 2010s and the mid-2010s from more than nine males and several females whose median age was approximately 59 years (range about 40 to 82). Tumor processing involved mechanical dissociation, digestion with collagenase/hyaluronidase at 37 degrees C, handling in gentleMACS C tubes, and storage in liquid nitrogen. The QIAamp DNA Blood Mini Kit (Qiagen) was used to prepare genomic DNA for TCR sequencing. The analyses included just those samples that passed every quality control check.

The immunoSEQ kit was used, according to the manufacturer's recommendations, to generate TCR beta libraries from genomic DNA. To prepare libraries, a first multiplex PCR with proprietary primers was run, followed by a second PCR that added unique barcodes, and a bead cleanup was done after each round. A positive control reaction and a negative control reaction, both provided in the kit, were run with every batch of samples. The final libraries were assessed on an Agilent 4200 TapeStation D1000 ScreenTape, pooled by volume, and quantified by qPCR. An Illumina NextSeq500 fitted with a MidOutput 150-cycle cartridge performed the sequencing, running 156 Read1 cycles and 15 Index1 cycles with the kit's custom primers. The pooled library was loaded at approximately 0.95 pM with an approximately 20% PhiX control spike-in. The authors processed their data as follows. Vendor-processed data were analyzed in R, and a clonotype was defined as all T cells sharing the same CDR3 nucleotide sequence. For clone abundance analyses, frequencies were normalized to the 10,000 most abundant clones in each sample. Public T cell clones, averaging fewer than five per sample, were removed before analysis. ImmunoMap was used for dominant motif analysis with the PAM10 matrix, a gap penalty of 30, and a homology threshold of 0.3, and any motif reaching a cumulative frequency of at least 0.01 was considered dominant. The table was pulled from immuneACCESS by TCRdb, which kept in-frame rearrangements only. Such tables lose some clones; where checked, under half of the loss comes from unresolved V genes, and the rest has no known cause. Clonal size and the V and J genes are those of that table, whereas D and trimming came from the DNA. The sample has around 26,000 clones on record, about three fifths of them singletons. The leading ten clones occupy under 25% of the sample.

The rearranged chain carries TRBV2 and TRBJ1-2, and TRBD1 may be the D gene, going by 5 matching bases. Sequencing was performed on tumor tissue, taken from a patient whose treatment was nephrectomy without radiotherapy. The sequence came from a man in his forties or fifties with renal cell carcinoma. CDR3 sequence: CASAPGTPLGYTF. Here is the DNA: TGTGCCAGCGCGCCCGGGACCCCATTGGGCTACACCTTC.